This is a list of T cell receptor beta chains from one sample in a study of cytomegalovirus exposure and HLA in healthy donors. Using immunoSEQ multiplex PCR, the repertoire was profiled, and TCRdb retains in-frame clones only, with some absent. The table has 150,000 to 200,000 clones, around 81% seen once. The sample was PBMCs. Receptor source: a man between 18 and 35 years old in good health and CMV-seronegative. The CDR3 runs from the conserved cysteine through the conserved F or W. Each record gives: clone size, V gene, D gene, J gene, CDR3 DNA, CDR3 protein. D genes are given only for firm matches. Not every row has a clone size; where given, it reads once, few, many or a size class.

abundance: -; v_gene: TRBV11-2; d_gene: -; j_gene: TRBJ2-2; CDR3nt: TGTGCCAGCAGCTCCGACAGGACGAACACCGGGGAGCTGTTTTTT; CDR3aa: CASSSDRTNTGELFF
abundance: -; v_gene: TRBV28; d_gene: -; j_gene: TRBJ2-7; CDR3nt: TGTGCCAGCACCCCAGGGACCTACGAGCAGTACTTC; CDR3aa: CASTPGTYEQYF
abundance: -; v_gene: TRBV7-3; d_gene: -; j_gene: TRBJ1-6; CDR3nt: TGTGCCAGCAGCTTAGGGAGGGTCTCAGGGAATAATTCACCCCTCCACTTT; CDR3aa: CASSLGRVSGNNSPLHF
abundance: -; v_gene: TRBV9; d_gene: TRBD1; j_gene: TRBJ1-2; CDR3nt: TGTGCCAGCAGCCTCGGGACAGGGCATGGCTACACCTTC; CDR3aa: CASSLGTGHGYTF
abundance: -; v_gene: TRBV5-1; d_gene: -; j_gene: TRBJ2-2; CDR3nt: TGCGCCAGCAGCTTGGGACTACAGAACACCGGGGAGCTGTTTTTT; CDR3aa: CASSLGLQNTGELFF
abundance: -; v_gene: TRBV2; d_gene: TRBD1; j_gene: TRBJ2-3; CDR3nt: TGTGCCAGCAAGGGACAGGAGGTCTTCGGAGATACGCAGTATTTT; CDR3aa: CASKGQEVFGDTQYF
abundance: -; v_gene: TRBV5-1; d_gene: -; j_gene: TRBJ2-7; CDR3nt: TGCGCCAGCAGCTTGAGCAGGGACTCCTACGAGCAGTACTTC; CDR3aa: CASSLSRDSYEQYF
abundance: few; v_gene: TRBV4-3; d_gene: -; j_gene: TRBJ1-2; CDR3nt: TGCGCCAGCAGCCAAGTATTAGACAGCTTGTATGGCTACACCTTC; CDR3aa: CASSQVLDSLYGYTF
abundance: -; v_gene: TRBV21-1; d_gene: -; j_gene: TRBJ2-7; CDR3nt: TGTGCCAGCAGCAAAGCGCAGGGACTAGCGGTCGGCGGCTCCTACGAGCAGTACTTC; CDR3aa: CASSKAQGLAVGGSYEQYF
abundance: -; v_gene: TRBV28; d_gene: -; j_gene: TRBJ1-2; CDR3nt: TGTGCCAGCAGTCAGCGGGCAGCTAACTATGGCTACACCTTC; CDR3aa: CASSQRAANYGYTF
abundance: once; v_gene: TRBV7-2; d_gene: -; j_gene: TRBJ1-1; CDR3nt: TGTGCCAGCACCCGGAGGGATCCTATGAACACTGAAGCTTTCTTT; CDR3aa: CASTRRDPMNTEAFF
abundance: few; v_gene: TRBV5-1; d_gene: TRBD1; j_gene: TRBJ1-4; CDR3nt: TGCGCCAGCTCTCAGGGGGCGGCTAATGAAAAACTGTTTTTT; CDR3aa: CASSQGAANEKLFF
abundance: few; v_gene: TRBV5-1; d_gene: TRBD1; j_gene: TRBJ1-3; CDR3nt: TGCGCCAGCAGCGCAGGACAGGGTAGCTCTGGAAACACCATATATTTT; CDR3aa: CASSAGQGSSGNTIYF
abundance: -; v_gene: TRBV2; d_gene: TRBD1; j_gene: TRBJ1-5; CDR3nt: TGTGCCAGCAGACAAACAGGGGCCGTGGGTCAGCCCCAGCATTTT; CDR3aa: CASRQTGAVGQPQHF
abundance: -; v_gene: TRBV11-2; d_gene: TRBD1; j_gene: TRBJ2-1; CDR3nt: TGTGCCAGCAGCTTTCGAGGGACAGGTAACAATGAGCAGTTCTTC; CDR3aa: CASSFRGTGNNEQFF
abundance: -; v_gene: TRBV4-3; d_gene: TRBD1; j_gene: TRBJ1-5; CDR3nt: TGCGCCAGCAGCAAACAACGCCGGGCTTCCGGGACAGACAATCAGCCCCAGCATTTT; CDR3aa: CASSKQRRASGTDNQPQHF
abundance: -; v_gene: TRBV7-9; d_gene: -; j_gene: TRBJ1-1; CDR3nt: TGTGCCAGCATCAGGGTTACTGAAGCTTTCTTT; CDR3aa: CASIRVTEAFF
abundance: once; v_gene: TRBV25-1; d_gene: -; j_gene: TRBJ1-6; CDR3nt: TGTGCCAGCAGTGTGGGCCCCTCGACAAATTCACCCCTCCACTTT; CDR3aa: CASSVGPSTNSPLHF
abundance: -; v_gene: TRBV28; d_gene: -; j_gene: TRBJ1-2; CDR3nt: TGTGCCAGCACCCAAAGGGGTAACTATGGCTACACCTTC; CDR3aa: CASTQRGNYGYTF
abundance: -; v_gene: TRBV4-2; d_gene: TRBD2; j_gene: TRBJ2-5; CDR3nt: TGTGCCAGCAGCCGACTAGCGGGGACATTAGGGACCCAGTACTTC; CDR3aa: CASSRLAGTLGTQYF
abundance: -; v_gene: TRBV7-9; d_gene: TRBD1; j_gene: TRBJ2-5; CDR3nt: TGTGCCAGCAGCCCCCCGACAGGGCAAGAGACCCAGTACTTC; CDR3aa: CASSPPTGQETQYF
abundance: -; v_gene: TRBV7-2; d_gene: TRBD2; j_gene: TRBJ2-5; CDR3nt: TGTGCCAGCAGCTTAACGTTCGGCGGGGGGGAAGAGACCCAGTACTTC; CDR3aa: CASSLTFGGGEETQYF
abundance: -; v_gene: TRBV7-9; d_gene: -; j_gene: TRBJ2-7; CDR3nt: TGTGCCAGCAGCTTAGGAGCCGGGTTTAACCACGAGCAGTACTTC; CDR3aa: CASSLGAGFNHEQYF
abundance: -; v_gene: TRBV19; d_gene: TRBD2; j_gene: TRBJ2-1; CDR3nt: TGTGCCAGTATAGCGGGGGGGCCGTCATACAATGAGCAGTTCTTC; CDR3aa: CASIAGGPSYNEQFF
abundance: -; v_gene: TRBV6-5; d_gene: TRBD1; j_gene: TRBJ1-1; CDR3nt: TGTGCCAGCAGTTACCACAGGGGCAGGATGAACACTGAAGCTTTCTTT; CDR3aa: CASSYHRGRMNTEAFF
abundance: once; v_gene: TRBV9; d_gene: TRBD1; j_gene: TRBJ2-1; CDR3nt: TGTGCCAGCAGCACAGGGACAGGAGGTTACTACAATGAGCAGTTCTTC; CDR3aa: CASSTGTGGYYNEQFF
abundance: -; v_gene: TRBV7-3; d_gene: -; j_gene: TRBJ2-1; CDR3nt: TGTGCCAGCAGCTCGACGGGAGATGGTTACAATGAGCAGTTCTTC; CDR3aa: CASSSTGDGYNEQFF
abundance: -; v_gene: TRBV18; d_gene: TRBD2; j_gene: TRBJ2-3; CDR3nt: TGTGCCAGCTCACCCAACTCGGGGGGACATACGCAGTATTTT; CDR3aa: CASSPNSGGHTQYF
abundance: -; v_gene: TRBV20-1; d_gene: -; j_gene: TRBJ2-3; CDR3nt: TGCAGTGTTGGGCGCACAGATACGCAGTATTTT; CDR3aa: CSVGRTDTQYF
abundance: -; v_gene: TRBV19; d_gene: -; j_gene: TRBJ1-3; CDR3nt: TGTGCCAGTAGTATGGGCGCGAACTCTGGAAACACCATATATTTT; CDR3aa: CASSMGANSGNTIYF
abundance: -; v_gene: TRBV14; d_gene: -; j_gene: TRBJ2-1; CDR3nt: TGTGCCAGCAGCCAAGTTGGAGGTTACTACCCTGAGCAGTTCTTC; CDR3aa: CASSQVGGYYPEQFF
abundance: -; v_gene: TRBV1; d_gene: -; j_gene: TRBJ2-2; CDR3nt: TGCACCAGCAGCCAAAATGCCAGACAGGACGCTACCGGGGAGCTGTTTTTT; CDR3aa: CTSSQNARQDATGELFF
abundance: few; v_gene: TRBV30; d_gene: -; j_gene: TRBJ1-5; CDR3nt: TGTGCCTGGAGTTCGCGGGAAATCGGAAGCAATCAGCCCCAGCATTTT; CDR3aa: CAWSSREIGSNQPQHF
abundance: -; v_gene: TRBV5-1; d_gene: -; j_gene: TRBJ2-7; CDR3nt: TGCGCCAGCAGCGCGCCAGGAGGCGAGCAGTACTTC; CDR3aa: CASSAPGGEQYF
abundance: -; v_gene: TRBV7-9; d_gene: -; j_gene: TRBJ2-1; CDR3nt: TGTGCCAGCAGCCCGGGGCGGGGGCGCGCCAATGAGCAGTTCTTC; CDR3aa: CASSPGRGRANEQFF
abundance: -; v_gene: TRBV4-1; d_gene: TRBD1; j_gene: TRBJ1-1; CDR3nt: TGCGCCAGCAGCCAAGACGAGACAGGGTTGAAGTTCGAAGCTTTCTTT; CDR3aa: CASSQDETGLKFEAFF
abundance: -; v_gene: TRBV28; d_gene: -; j_gene: TRBJ1-5; CDR3nt: TGTGCCAGCAGTTTGAGAGGGAACGTTGAGCCCCAGCATTTT; CDR3aa: CASSLRGNVEPQHF
abundance: -; v_gene: TRBV4-1; d_gene: TRBD1; j_gene: TRBJ1-2; CDR3nt: TGCGCCAGCTCACGGGACAGCGTCAACTATGGCTACACCTTC; CDR3aa: CASSRDSVNYGYTF
abundance: -; v_gene: TRBV5-6; d_gene: -; j_gene: TRBJ2-5; CDR3nt: TGTGCCAGCAGCTCTTTTGAGACCCAGTACTTC; CDR3aa: CASSSFETQYF
abundance: -; v_gene: TRBV18; d_gene: -; j_gene: TRBJ2-1; CDR3nt: TGTGCCAGCTCACCACCCACCTGGGACTTCTTTACCCACAATGAGCAGTTCTTC; CDR3aa: CASSPPTWDFFTHNEQFF
abundance: -; v_gene: TRBV11-2; d_gene: TRBD2; j_gene: TRBJ2-1; CDR3nt: TGTGCCAGCAGCCTAGTCCCGGGACTAGCAGTGAATGATGAGCAGTTCTTC; CDR3aa: CASSLVPGLAVNDEQFF
abundance: -; v_gene: TRBV5-1; d_gene: -; j_gene: TRBJ1-1; CDR3nt: TGCGCCAGCAGCTTGGGATCTGGGGCGCATACTGAAGCTTTCTTT; CDR3aa: CASSLGSGAHTEAFF
abundance: -; v_gene: TRBV5-1; d_gene: -; j_gene: TRBJ1-2; CDR3nt: TGCGCCAGCAGTTACGCGGGCAGACCCAACTATGGCTACACCTTC; CDR3aa: CASSYAGRPNYGYTF
abundance: -; v_gene: TRBV30; d_gene: TRBD2; j_gene: TRBJ2-1; CDR3nt: TGTGCCTGTCGGACTACTAGCGGGAGGACCCTACATGACAATGAGCAGTTCTTC; CDR3aa: CACRTTSGRTLHDNEQFF
abundance: -; v_gene: TRBV19; d_gene: -; j_gene: TRBJ1-1; CDR3nt: TGTGCCAGTAGTATCTATACAGGGAGACACACTGAAGCTTTCTTT; CDR3aa: CASSIYTGRHTEAFF
abundance: -; v_gene: TRBV10-1; d_gene: TRBD1; j_gene: TRBJ2-7; CDR3nt: TGCGCCAGCAGAAAGGGACAGGGCTACGAGCAGTACTTC; CDR3aa: CASRKGQGYEQYF
abundance: once; v_gene: TRBV7-8; d_gene: TRBD1; j_gene: TRBJ1-3; CDR3nt: TGTGCCAGCAGCCTGGACAGGGGAGGCACCATATATTTT; CDR3aa: CASSLDRGGTIYF
abundance: -; v_gene: TRBV28; d_gene: -; j_gene: TRBJ2-7; CDR3nt: TGTGCCAGCAGTTTAAGTGACTGGTCCTACGAGCAGTACTTC; CDR3aa: CASSLSDWSYEQYF
abundance: -; v_gene: TRBV27; d_gene: -; j_gene: TRBJ1-5; CDR3nt: TGTGCCAGCAGTCAGGCTACGTATCAGCCCCAGCATTTT; CDR3aa: CASSQATYQPQHF
abundance: few; v_gene: TRBV6-6; d_gene: -; j_gene: TRBJ1-2; CDR3nt: TGTGCCAGCAGTTACTCCAAACAGTACCCCTATGGCTACACCTTC; CDR3aa: CASSYSKQYPYGYTF